This T cell receptor beta chain was recorded in a study of cytomegalovirus exposure and HLA in healthy donors. Overall study: Unique TCRs numbering around 80 million, obtained from HLA-typed donors, made up an early data release. Notes on the study in general: 87-base-pair reads could not separate some V segments, including TRBV6-2 and TRBV6-3. Common viral pathogens were later found to be apparently linked to several of the most significant clusters.

The study sampled nominally healthy donors, though unrecorded immune exposures were likely. Germline V gives CDR1 SGHTA, CDR2 FQGTGA. The CDR3 contains 14 residues. Trimming removed 4 bases from V and 9 bases from J; junction bases left unmatched: 4. Points on this clone: What it binds is not known.

It was with 60 Vbeta and 13 Jbeta primers that the PCR ran. This table comes from immunoSEQ multiplex PCR, and its TCRdb copy is limited to in-frame clones, with some not included. The sample lists 150,000 to 200,000 clones; approximately 85% were seen once. The gene calls are TRBV7-3 and TRBJ1-6, with 9 bases identical to TRBD1. This receptor was identified in a woman between 45 and 60 years old in good health and CMV-seronegative. The specimen sequenced was PBMCs. The CDR3 region has the DNA TGTGCCAGCAGCTCCGGGACAGGGAGTTCACCCCTCCACTTT. Translating gives CASSSGTGSSPLHF.